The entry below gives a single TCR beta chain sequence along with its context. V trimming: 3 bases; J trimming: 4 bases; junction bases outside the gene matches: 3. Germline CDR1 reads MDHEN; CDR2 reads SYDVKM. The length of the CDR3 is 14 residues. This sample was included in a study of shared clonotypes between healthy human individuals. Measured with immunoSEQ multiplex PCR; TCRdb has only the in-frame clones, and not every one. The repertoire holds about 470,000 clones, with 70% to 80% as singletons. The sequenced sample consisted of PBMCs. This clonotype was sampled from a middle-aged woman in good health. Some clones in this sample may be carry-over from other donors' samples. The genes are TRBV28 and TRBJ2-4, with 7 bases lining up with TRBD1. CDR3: CASSFPDRKNIQYF. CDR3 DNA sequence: TGTGCCAGCAGTTTCCCGGACAGGAAAAACATTCAGTACTTC.